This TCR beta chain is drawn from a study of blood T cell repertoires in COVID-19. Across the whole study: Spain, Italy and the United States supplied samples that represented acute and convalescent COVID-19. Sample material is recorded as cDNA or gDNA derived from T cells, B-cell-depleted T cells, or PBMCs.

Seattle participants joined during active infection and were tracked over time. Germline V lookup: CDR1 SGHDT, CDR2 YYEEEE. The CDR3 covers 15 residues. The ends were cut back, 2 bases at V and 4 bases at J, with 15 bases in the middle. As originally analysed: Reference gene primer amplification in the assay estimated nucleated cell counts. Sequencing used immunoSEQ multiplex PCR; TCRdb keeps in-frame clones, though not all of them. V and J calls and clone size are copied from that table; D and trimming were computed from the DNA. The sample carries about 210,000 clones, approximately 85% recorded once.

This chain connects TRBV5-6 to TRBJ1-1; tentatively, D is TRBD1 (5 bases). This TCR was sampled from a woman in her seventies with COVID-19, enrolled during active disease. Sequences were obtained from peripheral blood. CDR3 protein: CASSFFDGAATEAFF. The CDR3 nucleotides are TGTGCCAGCAGCTTTTTTGATGGGGCAGCCACTGAAGCTTTCTTT.